The present entry profiles one TCR beta chain with its context. This entry belongs to a study of T cells in Graves' hyperthyroidism and ophthalmopathy. Amplified regions were TCR beta CDR3 sequences from RNA transcripts. An initial round of RT-PCR targeting the TCR CDR3 relied on the HTBI primer set. MiXCR, run by TCRdb on the multiplex PCR reads, gives a single entry per CDR3 protein. The sample lists 380,000 or so distinct CDR3 sequences, about 14% occurring once. The sequenced sample was blood. The sequence was obtained from a woman aged 25 to 39 with Graves' hyperthyroidism.

The CDR3 is CSAGTPAPYGYTF. Here the CDR3 DNA reads TGCAGCGCTGGGACACCTGCCCCATATGGCTACACCTTC. V usage is TRBV29-1 and J usage is TRBJ1-2, with D possibly being TRBD1 (6 bases). V lost 7 bases, J lost 5 bases, and 17 bases lay in between. This CDR3 spans 13 amino acids. In germline, CDR1 is SQVTM, CDR2 ANQGSEA.